The 17 T cell receptor beta chains in this list originate from one sample, sequenced in a study of cytomegalovirus exposure and HLA in healthy donors. Vbeta (60) and Jbeta (13) primers were used in the PCR. Sequencing was performed with immunoSEQ multiplex PCR; in TCRdb, only in-frame clones are kept and a portion is missing. The sample consists of tens of thousands of clones, approximately 70% of them appearing once. The sequencing input was PBMCs. These receptors all stem from a man aged 25 to 40 in good health and CMV-seronegative.

V gene TRBV4-1 combines with J gene TRBJ2-1; D is ambiguous. Germline V gene data show CDR1 as MGHRA and CDR2 as YSYEKL. The CDR3 runs 13 residues. Trimming shortened V by 0 bases and J by 11 bases, and 11 bases separated the two germline ends. The CDR3 region has the DNA TGCGCCAGCAGCCAAGACCTAAACGTCCAGCAGTTCTTC. It is translated as CASSQDLNVQQFF.

This sequence joins TRBV7-9 and TRBJ1-1; D is uncertain. The germline gives CDR1 SEHNR, CDR2 FQNEAQ (reference sequence). This CDR3 region has 14 residues. Deletions cut 8 bases from V and 3 bases from J, with 16 bases between. The CDR3 DNA reads TGTGCCAGCTTAGGAGCCGGGTTGGACACTGAAGCTTTCTTT. Its translation is CASLGAGLDTEAFF.

The genes are TRBV18 and TRBJ1-2; possible D gene TRBD1, 5 bases. Germline CDR1 reads KGHSH; CDR2 reads LQKENI. V was cut by 2 bases and J by 7 bases, with 8 bases left in between. The CDR3 sequence is 12 residues long. CDR3 nucleotide sequence: TGTGCCAGCTCACCAGCGCAGGGTGGCTACACCTTC. Translation gives CASSPAQGGYTF.

This clone was counted a single time. J is TRBJ1-5 and V is TRBV28, with TRBD1 identical over 10 bases. From germline, CDR1 is MDHEN and CDR2 SYDVKM. V trimming: 6 bases; J trimming: 0 bases; junction bases outside the gene matches: 5. CDR3 size: 16 residues. The CDR3 nucleotides are TGTGCCAGCAGAGAGACAGGGGGCCTTAGCAATCAGCCCCAGCATTTT. Protein sequence: CASRETGGLSNQPQHF. The full variable domain, its missing parts supplied by reference TRBV28 and TRBJ1-5, is DVKVTQSSRYLVKRTGEKVFLECVQDMDHENMFWYRQDPGLGLRLIYFSYDVKMKEKGDIPEGYSVSREKKERFSLILESASTNQTSMYLCASRETGGLSNQPQHFGDGTRLSIL.

V usage is TRBV6-1 and J usage is TRBJ1-5, with 11 bases matching TRBD1. After removal of 7 bases from V and 4 bases from J, the junction contained 3 bases not matched to a gene. Germline V CDR1 and CDR2: MNHNS, SASEGT. The CDR3 contains 14 residues. The CDR3 bases are TGTGCCAGCACTGGGACAGGGGGAAATCAGCCCCAGCATTTT. Translating gives CASTGTGGNQPQHF.

In DNA, the CDR3 is TGCGCCAGCATAGGGGCCCGATCCCGAGGCTACACCTTC. Amino acid sequence: CASIGARSRGYTF. This chain joins TRBV5-1 and TRBJ1-2, with D perhaps TRBD1 (5 bases). The CDR3 has 13 residues. In germline, CDR1 is SGHRS, CDR2 YFSETQ. The V end was cut by 6 bases, the J end by 8 bases, with 17 bases between. The full variable domain, completed using reference TRBV5-1 and TRBJ1-2, is KAGVTQTPRYLIKTRGQQVTLSCSPISGHRSVSWYQQTPGQGLQFLFEYFSETQRNKGNFPGRFSGRQFSNSRSEMNVSTLELGDSALYLCASIGARSRGYTFGSGTRLTVV.

The V and J genes are TRBV7-8 and TRBJ1-2; no definite D call. V lost 5 bases and J 0 bases, leaving 4 bases between the germline ends. Germline lookup yields CDR1 SGHVS and CDR2 FQNEAQ. This CDR3 comprises 12 residues. CDR3 region: CASSPSNYGYTF. CDR3 sequence (DNA): TGTGCCAGCAGCCCTTCTAACTATGGCTACACCTTC.

This clone was recorded many times. This chain's CDR3 is CASSLDTGELFF. DNA for the CDR3: TGTGCCAGCAGCCTCGACACCGGGGAGCTGTTTTTT. V is TRBV9 and J is TRBJ2-2; D is ambiguous. The germline gives CDR1 SGDLS, CDR2 YYNGEE. V shed 4 bases and J shed 3 bases, with 4 bases lying between them. This CDR3 has 12 amino acids. The full variable domain, in which reference TRBV9 and TRBJ2-2 provide the parts outside the CDR3, is DSGVTQTPKHLITATGQRVTLRCSPRSGDLSVYWYQQSLDQGLQFLIQYYNGEERAKGNILERFSAQQFPDLHSELNLSSLELGDSALYFCASSLDTGELFFGEGSRLTVL.

V and J are TRBV7-2 and TRBJ1-1; 9 bases fit TRBD1. This CDR3 is 15 amino acids long. The germline V gene encodes CDR1 SGHTA and CDR2 FQGNSA. Germline trimming cut 5 bases from V and 4 bases from J; bases unmatched to any gene: 8. The CDR3 spells CASSEQGAVGTEAFF. The CDR3 DNA is TGTGCCAGCAGCGAACAGGGGGCAGTTGGCACTGAAGCTTTCTTT.

This sequence joins TRBV29-1 and TRBJ2-5; D is unresolved. The CDR3 runs 13 residues. CDR1 is SQVTM and CDR2 is ANQGSEA in the germline V gene. Trimming shortened V by 6 bases and J by 5 bases, and 16 bases separated the two germline ends. This CDR3 reads CSVQIQVQETQYF. Written as DNA, the CDR3 is TGCAGCGTGCAGATTCAGGTCCAGGAGACCCAGTACTTC.

The CDR3 nucleotides read TGTGCCAGCAGTGAATTAGAGACTTATGAGCAGTTCTTC. Translated, it gives CASSELETYEQFF. The genes are TRBV6-1 and TRBJ2-1; D unresolved. This CDR3 has 13 amino acids. V was trimmed by 2 bases and J by 8 bases, leaving 10 bases between them. Germline assignment: CDR1 MNHNS and CDR2 SASEGT.

The chain links TRBV2 to TRBJ2-1, with D possibly matching TRBD1 (6 bases). CDR1 SNHLY and CDR2 FYNNEI come from the germline V gene. This CDR3 has 15 residues. Trimming took 6 bases from V and 6 from J, leaving 18 bases between them. In nucleotides, the CDR3 is TGTGCCAGCAGGGACAGTCGCCGCGGTTTCAATGAGCAGTTCTTC. Translating it yields CASRDSRRGFNEQFF. The complete variable domain, with remaining parts taken from reference TRBV2 and TRBJ2-1, reads EPEVTQTPSHQVTQMGQEVILRCVPISNHLYFYWYRQILGQKVEFLVSFYNNEISEKSEIFDDQFSVERPDGSNFTLKIRSTKLEDSAMYFCASRDSRRGFNEQFFGPGTRLTVL.

V usage is TRBV9 and J usage is TRBJ2-5; weak D call: TRBD1 (5 bases). Per the germline V gene, CDR1 is SGDLS and CDR2 is YYNGEE. V lost 3 bases, J lost 2 bases, and 8 bases lay in between. The CDR3 consists of 13 residues. The CDR3 DNA reads as TGTGCCAGCAGCGCTGGGGCTCAAGAGACCCAGTACTTC. It translates to CASSAGAQETQYF.

This chain connects TRBV25-1 to TRBJ1-2, with 9 bases identical to TRBD1. This CDR3 region has 14 residues. V dropped 7 bases and J dropped 3; count of bases not matched to a gene: 6. Germline lookup yields CDR1 MGHDK and CDR2 SYGVNS. CDR3 DNA: TGTGCCAGCAACACAGGGGGCGCGGACTATGGCTACACCTTC. Protein: CASNTGGADYGYTF.

This rearrangement joins TRBV4-3 to TRBJ2-5; 9 nucleotides match TRBD1. Germline-derived CDR1 and CDR2 are LGHNA and YSLEER. Trimming took 0 bases from V and 5 from J; bases not matched to a gene: 7. This CDR3 has 16 residues. The CDR3 coding sequence is TGCGCCAGCAGCCAAGAAGGGACAGGGACATCGGAGACCCAGTACTTC. Protein product: CASSQEGTGTSETQYF.

This chain connects TRBV9 to TRBJ2-1; TRBD1 might be the D (6 bases). The CDR3 runs 15 residues. V lost 4 bases and J 0 bases, leaving 11 bases between the germline ends. Germline V lookup: CDR1 SGDLS, CDR2 YYNGEE. CDR3: CASSTQGISYNEQFF. As DNA, the CDR3 is TGTGCCAGCAGCACCCAGGGGATCTCCTACAATGAGCAGTTCTTC.

This rearrangement joins TRBV6-4 to TRBJ2-3; D unresolved. Trimming removed 0 bases from V and 3 bases from J, with 10 bases in between. CDR1 is MRHNA and CDR2 is SNTAGT in the germline V gene. This CDR3 contains 15 residues. The CDR3 reads CASSDSGLATDTQYF. DNA for the CDR3: TGTGCCAGCAGTGACTCGGGTTTAGCTACAGATACGCAGTATTTT.